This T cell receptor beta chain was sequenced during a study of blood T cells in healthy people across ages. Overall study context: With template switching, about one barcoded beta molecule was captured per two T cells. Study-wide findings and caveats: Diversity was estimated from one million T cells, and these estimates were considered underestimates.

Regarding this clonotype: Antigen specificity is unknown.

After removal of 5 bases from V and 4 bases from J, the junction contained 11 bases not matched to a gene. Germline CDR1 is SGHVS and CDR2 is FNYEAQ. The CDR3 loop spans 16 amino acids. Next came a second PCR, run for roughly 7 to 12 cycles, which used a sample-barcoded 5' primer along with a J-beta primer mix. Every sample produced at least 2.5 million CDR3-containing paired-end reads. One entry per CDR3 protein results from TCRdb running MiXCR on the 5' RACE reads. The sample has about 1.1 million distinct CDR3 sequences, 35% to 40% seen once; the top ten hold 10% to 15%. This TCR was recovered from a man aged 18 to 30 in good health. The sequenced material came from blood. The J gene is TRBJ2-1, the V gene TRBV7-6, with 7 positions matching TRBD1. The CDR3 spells CASSPPTGVGYNEQFF. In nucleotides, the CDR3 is TGTGCCAGCAGCCCCCCCACAGGGGTGGGTTACAATGAGCAGTTCTTC.